This paragraph covers one T cell receptor beta chain sequence. What it binds is not known. The source of the sample is a study of T cells after posttransplantation cyclophosphamide. General study findings and limits: After PTCy, TRB diversity resembled that of CNI/methotrexate controls.

Busulfan-fludarabine conditioning, marrow transplant, and cyclophosphamide on days +3 and +4 were administered. The length of the CDR3 is 15 residues. V was cut by 0 bases and J by 0 bases, with 8 bases left in between. CDR1 is MNHEY and CDR2 is SVGAGI in the germline V gene. Method: immunoSEQ multiplex PCR; TCRdb's copy keeps in-frame clones and lacks some. Counted here are 4,400 or so clones, about 81% occurring once; the ten biggest clones make up roughly a sixth. The sample consisted of PBMCs, taken after an allogeneic stem cell transplant with post-transplant cyclophosphamide. The clonotype was recovered from a female patient aged 45-65 years who received an allogeneic stem cell transplant from a related donor, was CMV-positive, and had no GVHD. Part of the T cells may come from the graft donor. The V gene is TRBV6-5, the J gene TRBJ1-1; D is possibly TRBD1 (5 bases). The CDR3 DNA reads TGTGCCAGCAGTTACTCCAAGACAGTGAACACTGAAGCTTTCTTT. This sequence encodes CASSYSKTVNTEAFF.